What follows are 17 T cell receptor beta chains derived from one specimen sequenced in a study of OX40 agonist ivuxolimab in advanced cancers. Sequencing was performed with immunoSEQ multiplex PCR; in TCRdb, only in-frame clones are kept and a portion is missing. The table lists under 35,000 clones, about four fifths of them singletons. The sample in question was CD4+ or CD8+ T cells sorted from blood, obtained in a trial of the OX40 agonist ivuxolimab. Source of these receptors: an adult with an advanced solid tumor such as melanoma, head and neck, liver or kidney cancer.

CDR3 sequence (DNA): TGTGCCAGCAGTCAAGCTGGGGCCAACGTCCTGACTTTC. Amino acid sequence: CASSQAGANVLTF. The chain is built from TRBV6-5 and TRBJ2-6; D not certain. The germline gives CDR1 MNHEY, CDR2 SVGAGI. V shed 5 bases and J shed 2 bases, with 4 bases lying between them. The CDR3 is 13 residues long.

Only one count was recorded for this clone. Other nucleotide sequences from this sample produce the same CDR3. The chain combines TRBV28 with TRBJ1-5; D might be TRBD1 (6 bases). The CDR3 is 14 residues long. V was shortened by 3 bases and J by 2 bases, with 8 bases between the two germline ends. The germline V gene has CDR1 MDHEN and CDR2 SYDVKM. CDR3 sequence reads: CASSLPGGNQPQHF. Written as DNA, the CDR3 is TGTGCCAGCAGTTTGCCAGGGGGCAATCAGCCCCAGCATTTT.

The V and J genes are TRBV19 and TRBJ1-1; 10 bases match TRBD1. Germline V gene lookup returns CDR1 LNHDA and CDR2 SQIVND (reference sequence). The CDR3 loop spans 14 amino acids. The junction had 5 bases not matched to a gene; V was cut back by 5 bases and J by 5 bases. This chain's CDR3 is CASSGGQGRTEAFF. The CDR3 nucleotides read TGTGCCAGTAGTGGGGGACAGGGGAGAACTGAAGCTTTCTTT.

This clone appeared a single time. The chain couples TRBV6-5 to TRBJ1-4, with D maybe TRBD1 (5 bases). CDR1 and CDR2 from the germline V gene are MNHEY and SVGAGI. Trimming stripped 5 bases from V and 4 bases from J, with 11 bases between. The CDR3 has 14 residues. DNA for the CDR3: TGTGCCAGCAGTATCGGGGGAATTAATGAAAAACTGTTTTTT. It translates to CASSIGGINEKLFF.

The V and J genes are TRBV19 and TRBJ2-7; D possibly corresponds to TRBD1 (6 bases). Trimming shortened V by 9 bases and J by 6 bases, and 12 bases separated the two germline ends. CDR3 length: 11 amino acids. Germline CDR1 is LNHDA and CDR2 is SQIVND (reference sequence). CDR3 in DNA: TGTGCCAGCTCTACAGGGAGCGAGCAGTACTTC. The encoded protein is CASSTGSEQYF.

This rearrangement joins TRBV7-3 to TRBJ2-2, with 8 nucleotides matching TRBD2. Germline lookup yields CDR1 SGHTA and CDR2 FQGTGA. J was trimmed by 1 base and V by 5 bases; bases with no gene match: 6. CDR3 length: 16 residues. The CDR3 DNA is TGTGCCAGCAGCCACGGGACTAGTGAGAACACCGGGGAGCTGTTTTTT. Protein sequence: CASSHGTSENTGELFF. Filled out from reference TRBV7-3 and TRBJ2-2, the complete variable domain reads GAGVSQTPSNKVTEKGKYVELRCDPISGHTALYWYRQSLGQGPEFLIYFQGTGAADDSGLPNDRFFAVRPEGSVSTLKIQRTERGDSAVYLCASSHGTSENTGELFFGEGSRLTVL.

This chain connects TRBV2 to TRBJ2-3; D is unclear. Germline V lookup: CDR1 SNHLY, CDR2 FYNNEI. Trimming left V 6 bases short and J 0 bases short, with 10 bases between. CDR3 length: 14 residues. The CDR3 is CASRGLASTDTQYF. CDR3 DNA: TGTGCCAGCAGGGGCTTAGCTAGCACAGATACGCAGTATTTT.

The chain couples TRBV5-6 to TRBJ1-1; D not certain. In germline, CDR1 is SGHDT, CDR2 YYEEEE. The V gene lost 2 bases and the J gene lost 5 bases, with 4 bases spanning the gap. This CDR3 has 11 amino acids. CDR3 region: CASSFLTEAFF. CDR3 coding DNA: TGTGCCAGCAGCTTTTTGACTGAAGCTTTCTTT.

CDR3 sequence: CASSPLWQVDTEAFF. In DNA form, the CDR3 reads TGTGCCAGCTCACCCCTTTGGCAGGTGGACACTGAAGCTTTCTTT. The V gene is TRBV18, the J gene TRBJ1-1; D unclear. Per germline, CDR1 KGHSH and CDR2 LQKENI. Trimming pared 3 bases from V and 3 bases from J, leaving 14 bases between. The CDR3 is made up of 15 amino acids.

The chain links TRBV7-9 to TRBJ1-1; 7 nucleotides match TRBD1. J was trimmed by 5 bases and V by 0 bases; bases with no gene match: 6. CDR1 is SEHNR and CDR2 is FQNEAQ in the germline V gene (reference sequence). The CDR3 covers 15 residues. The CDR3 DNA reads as TGTGCCAGCAGCTTAGCGGGCAGGGGGGAAACTGAAGCTTTCTTT. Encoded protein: CASSLAGRGETEAFF.

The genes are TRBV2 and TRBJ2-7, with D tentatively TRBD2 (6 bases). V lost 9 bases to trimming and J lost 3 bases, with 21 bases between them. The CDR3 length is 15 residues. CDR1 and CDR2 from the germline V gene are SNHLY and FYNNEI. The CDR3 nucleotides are TGTGCCAGTCGGAGTATAGGCGGGGATGTCTACGAGCAGTACTTC. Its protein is CASRSIGGDVYEQYF.

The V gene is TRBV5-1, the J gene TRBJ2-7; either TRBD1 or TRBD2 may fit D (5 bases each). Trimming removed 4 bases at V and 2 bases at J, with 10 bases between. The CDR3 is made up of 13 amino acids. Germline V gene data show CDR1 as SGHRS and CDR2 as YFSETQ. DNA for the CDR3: TGCGCCAGCAGCGGGGACGGAGCCTACGAGCAGTACTTC. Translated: CASSGDGAYEQYF.

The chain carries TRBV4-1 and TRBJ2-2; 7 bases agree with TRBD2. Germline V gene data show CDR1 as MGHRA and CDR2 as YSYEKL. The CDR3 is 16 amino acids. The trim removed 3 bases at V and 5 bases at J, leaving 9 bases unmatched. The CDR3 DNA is TGCGCCAGCAGCCAGAGAGACGGGGGGAGGACCGGGGAGCTGTTTTTT. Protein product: CASSQRDGGRTGELFF.

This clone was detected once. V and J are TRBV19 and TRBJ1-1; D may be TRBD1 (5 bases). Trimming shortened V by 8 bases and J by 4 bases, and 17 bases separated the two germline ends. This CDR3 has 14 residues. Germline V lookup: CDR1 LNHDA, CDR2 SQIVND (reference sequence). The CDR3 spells CASSPTVSSTEAFF. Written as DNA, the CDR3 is TGTGCCAGTTCCCCGACAGTTTCATCCACTGAAGCTTTCTTT.

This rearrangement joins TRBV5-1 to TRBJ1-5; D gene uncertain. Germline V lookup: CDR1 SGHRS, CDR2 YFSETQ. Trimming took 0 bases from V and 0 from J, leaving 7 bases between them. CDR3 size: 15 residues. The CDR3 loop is CASSLAGSSNQPQHF. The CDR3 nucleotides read TGCGCCAGCAGCTTGGCTGGGTCTAGCAATCAGCCCCAGCATTTT.

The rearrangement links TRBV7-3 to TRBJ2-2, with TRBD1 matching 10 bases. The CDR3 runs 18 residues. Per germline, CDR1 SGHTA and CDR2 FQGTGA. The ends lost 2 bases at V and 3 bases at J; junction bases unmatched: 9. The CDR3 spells CASSLAVDRGWDTGELFF. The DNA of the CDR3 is TGTGCCAGCAGCTTAGCGGTGGACAGGGGGTGGGACACCGGGGAGCTGTTTTTT.

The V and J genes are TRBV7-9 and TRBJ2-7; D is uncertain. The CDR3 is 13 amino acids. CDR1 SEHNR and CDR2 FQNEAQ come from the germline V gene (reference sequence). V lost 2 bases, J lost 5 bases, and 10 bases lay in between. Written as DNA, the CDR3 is TGTGCCAGCAGCTTACGGTCGGCCCACGAGCAGTACTTC. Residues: CASSLRSAHEQYF.